This T cell receptor beta chain was documented in a study of T-cell reconstitution after alpha-beta-depleted transplantation in children. Study-wide results and limits: Fresh T-cell production supplied most of the T-cell counts and diversity seen one year after transplant. For some patients, TCRbeta diversity was high at day 60 because of recipient T cells and thymic progenitors that survived. Approximately two months post-transplant, alpha-beta T cells reportedly originated from several hundred expanded graft clones.

Unique molecular identifiers were used in preparing the TCRbeta library. TCRdb reprocessed the PCR reads via MiXCR and lists one record per CDR3 protein. The profile covers a few hundred thousand distinct CDR3 sequences, with roughly a tenth appearing a single time and about 28% taken by the ten largest. In this sample, this clonotype turned up many times. What it binds is unknown. The TCR originated in a child under two years old with acute myeloid leukemia, due to receive a stem cell transplant. Source: PBMCs, taken before TCRalphabeta/CD19-depleted stem cell transplant.

CDR3 sequence: CASTRDSFSYEQYF. The CDR3 coding sequence is TGTGCCAGCACGCGGGACAGCTTCTCCTACGAGCAGTACTTC. The genes are TRBV2 and TRBJ2-7; TRBD1 is a possible D gene (7 bases). CDR3 length: 14 residues. The V end lost 7 bases, the J end lost 0 bases, and 13 bases lay between the germline ends. CDR1 and CDR2 from the germline V gene are SNHLY and FYNNEI.